Included here is one T cell receptor (beta chain) sequence, with context. Assay used: immunoSEQ multiplex PCR; TCRdb lists only in-frame clones, some missing. In the table there are 150,000 to 200,000 clones, 80% to 90% of which are singletons. The record originates from a study of blood T cell repertoires in COVID-19. Overall study: Samples of COVID-19 (acute and convalescent) were obtained from the United States, Italy and Spain.

The CDR3 runs 11 residues. Germline CDR1 reads MNHEY; CDR2 reads SVGAGI. Trimming removed 7 bases from V and 4 bases from J, with 7 bases in between. This sequence originates from a man aged 50-59 years with active or convalescent COVID-19. The material sequenced was peripheral blood. This chain links TRBV6-5 with TRBJ1-1; D not certain. CDR3 sequence reads: CASTDTTEAFF. CDR3 nucleotides: TGTGCCAGCACCGACACCACTGAAGCTTTCTTT.